Listed here are 25 T cell receptor beta chains from one sample, sequenced in a study of shared clonotypes between healthy human individuals (dated by TCRdb to between 2020 and 2021). CD8 naive samples were obtained by positive selection for CCR7 among CD45RO-negative cells, yielding a CD45RA+CCR7+ population from which TemRA cells were excluded. Library creation used the immunoSEQ multiplex PCR assay. Imported from immuneACCESS, the table was reduced by TCRdb to in-frame sequences with V and J called. These copies leave out some clones; in studies compared against another copy, an unresolved V gene accounts for under half, and the cause of the remainder is not known. Within this sample are about 2.1 million clones, with 85% to 95% of them counted one time only. Of the sample, around 1.7% falls within the top ten clones. Sequenced sample: naive CD8+ T cells from PBMCs. The cell subset or site label for this specimen denotes: CD45RA+CCR7+. Source of these receptors: a man between 18 and 29 years old in good health. Some clones in this sample may be carry-over from other donors' samples.

This clone was picked up one time. The V and J genes are TRBV7-6 and TRBJ2-1, with D possibly matching TRBD2 (6 bases). The CDR3 has 17 amino acids. V lost 5 bases to trimming and J lost 4 bases, with 21 bases between them. The germline gives CDR1 SGHVS, CDR2 FNYEAQ. Written as DNA, the CDR3 is TGTGCCAGCAGCCCCCTCCTGGCTAGCGCCACGTACAATGAGCAGTTCTTC. Translating gives CASSPLLASATYNEQFF.

V gene TRBV27 combines with J gene TRBJ2-2; the match to TRBD2 covers 9 bases. The J segment lost 0 bases and the V segment lost 0 bases, leaving 8 bases of the junction unmatched. Germline CDR1 reads MNHEY; CDR2 reads SMNVEV (reference sequence). CDR3 length equals 19 residues. The CDR3 nucleotides read TGTGCCAGCAGTTTATCAACCCTGACTAGCGGAGCGAACACCGGGGAGCTGTTTTTT. Protein product: CASSLSTLTSGANTGELFF.

The chain is built from TRBV27 and TRBJ2-2; D gene uncertain. CDR1 is MNHEY and CDR2 is SMNVEV in the germline V gene (reference sequence). V was trimmed by 6 bases and J by 4 bases, leaving 6 bases between them. The CDR3 runs to 12 residues. The CDR3 protein is CASRVSTGELFF. CDR3 DNA: TGTGCCAGCAGGGTTTCCACCGGGGAGCTGTTTTTT.

This sequence joins TRBV2 and TRBJ2-7; unclear D gene. The CDR3 is 15 residues long. Germline CDR1 and CDR2: SNHLY and FYNNEI. The germline V and J ends were trimmed by 2 bases and 5 bases, with 16 bases remaining between them. Here the CDR3 reads CASSERAGKLDEQYF. The CDR3 DNA reads as TGTGCCAGCAGTGAAAGGGCCGGTAAGCTAGACGAGCAGTACTTC.

This clone has only one observation. The V call is TRBV27, the J call TRBJ2-1; D not resolved. The CDR3 contains 14 residues. Trimming took 8 bases from V and 6 from J, leaving 17 bases between them. Germline lookup yields CDR1 MNHEY and CDR2 SMNVEV (reference sequence). The CDR3 nucleotides are TGTGCCAGCGCTCTCGGCCCGGACCCCAATGAGCAGTTCTTC. It is translated as CASALGPDPNEQFF.

This rearrangement joins TRBV9 to TRBJ2-5, with 14 positions matching TRBD2. Germline V lookup: CDR1 SGDLS, CDR2 YYNGEE. The J segment lost 9 bases and the V segment lost 2 bases, leaving 21 bases of the junction unmatched. This CDR3 contains 20 residues. CDR3 in amino acids: CASSVGPQGTSGSLTLSQYF. The CDR3 DNA reads TGTGCCAGCAGCGTTGGACCACAAGGGACTAGCGGGAGCCTGACTTTATCCCAGTACTTC. Looking up the rest from reference TRBV9 and TRBJ2-5 gives the full variable domain: DSGVTQTPKHLITATGQRVTLRCSPRSGDLSVYWYQQSLDQGLQFLIQYYNGEERAKGNILERFSAQQFPDLHSELNLSSLELGDSALYFCASSVGPQGTSGSLTLSQYFGPGTRLLVL.

In DNA form, the CDR3 reads TGCAGCGTTGAGTCAGGGCTCACATACGAGCAGTACTTC. This translates into CSVESGLTYEQYF. The chain is built from TRBV29-1 and TRBJ2-7, with D possibly matching TRBD1 (5 bases). The CDR3 has 13 residues. V lost 3 bases and J lost 4, with 13 bases in between. Germline loops: CDR1 SQVTM, CDR2 ANQGSEA.

The chain is built from TRBV27 and TRBJ1-2, with D maybe TRBD1 (5 bases). Trimming cost V 3 bases and J 2 bases, with 19 bases left between them. Germline V lookup: CDR1 MNHEY, CDR2 SMNVEV (reference sequence). The CDR3 length is 17 residues. The CDR3 DNA follows: TGTGCCAGCAGTTTTTATCCCTCACGGGGCCAAAACTATGGCTACACCTTC. This codes for CASSFYPSRGQNYGYTF.

This clone was detected once. This chain connects TRBV18 to TRBJ2-5; D unclear. CDR1 and CDR2 from the germline V gene are KGHSH and LQKENI. This CDR3 comprises 10 residues. V was trimmed by 8 bases and J by 0 bases, leaving 1 base between them. CDR3 amino acids: CASHQETQYF. The CDR3 region has the DNA TGTGCCAGCCACCAAGAGACCCAGTACTTC. Complete variable domain (other parts from reference TRBV18 and TRBJ2-5): NAGVMQNPRHLVRRRGQEARLRCSPMKGHSHVYWYRQLPEEGLKFMVYLQKENIIDESGMPKERFSAEFPKEGPSILRIQQVVRGDSAAYFCASHQETQYFGPGTRLLVL.

This chain links TRBV19 with TRBJ1-1, with D perhaps matching TRBD1 (6 bases). CDR3 size: 17 residues. V was trimmed by 4 bases and J by 5 bases, leaving 23 bases between them. Germline-derived CDR1 and CDR2 are LNHDA and SQIVND (reference sequence). The CDR3 here is CASSTNRPTGLETEAFF. In DNA, the CDR3 is TGTGCCAGTAGTACAAATCGCCCTACAGGGTTAGAGACTGAAGCTTTCTTT.

The CDR3 nucleotides read TGTGCCAGCAGCTGGGGACAGGGGGCGCCTTACGAGCAGTACTTC. Its translation is CASSWGQGAPYEQYF. V and J are TRBV7-3 and TRBJ2-7, with 12 bases identical to TRBD1. From germline, CDR1 is SGHTA and CDR2 FQGTGA. J lost 4 bases, V lost 4 bases, and 5 bases had no gene match. This CDR3 spans 15 amino acids.

The genes are TRBV5-6 and TRBJ2-7, with 7 bases aligning to TRBD2. The CDR3 is 14 residues long. V was clipped by 0 bases and J by 6 bases; unmatched bases: 6. CDR1 is SGHDT, CDR2 YYEEEE, per germline. The CDR3 DNA reads as TGTGCCAGCAGCTTGGGACTAGCCGTTTCCGAGCAGTACTTC. As protein: CASSLGLAVSEQYF.

The chain is built from TRBV11-2 and TRBJ1-1; the match to TRBD1 covers 7 bases. The germline V gene encodes CDR1 SGHAT and CDR2 FQNNGV. V lost 8 bases and J lost 1; bases outside the gene matches: 4. The CDR3 is made up of 13 amino acids. The CDR3 DNA follows: TGTGCCAGCCCCGGACAGGCGAACACTGAAGCTTTCTTT. Amino acid sequence: CASPGQANTEAFF.

The chain links TRBV6-5 to TRBJ2-1; 11 nucleotides line up with TRBD2. The CDR3 length is 15 residues. V gave up 4 bases and J gave up 4 bases; unmatched junction bases: 3. Germline V gives CDR1 MNHEY, CDR2 SVGAGI. Here the CDR3 reads CASSLAGGTYNEQFF. CDR3 nucleotide sequence: TGTGCCAGCAGTTTAGCGGGAGGGACTTACAATGAGCAGTTCTTC.

Remarks on this clone: This sample includes further DNA sequences coding for the same CDR3. This chain connects TRBV28 to TRBJ2-7; TRBD1 matches 11 bases. Germline CDR1 and CDR2: MDHEN and SYDVKM. The CDR3 runs to 16 residues. The ends lost 2 bases at V and 2 bases at J; junction bases unmatched: 5. CDR3: CASSLGWGQGAYEQYF. The CDR3 DNA sequence: TGTGCCAGCAGTTTAGGGTGGGGACAGGGGGCCTACGAGCAGTACTTC.

A note on this clone: This same CDR3 is encoded by further DNA sequences in the sample. CDR3 bases: TGTGCCAGCAGCTTAGAGGGCGGCTATGGCTACACCTTC. This gives the protein CASSLEGGYGYTF. The chain links TRBV13 to TRBJ1-2; D gene ambiguous. The CDR3 length is 13 residues. Germline CDR1 is PRHDT and CDR2 is FYEKMQ (reference sequence). V lost 1 base, J lost 4 bases, and 7 bases lay in between. The full variable domain, with the rest looked up from reference TRBV13 and TRBJ1-2, is AAGVIQSPRHLIKEKRETATLKCYPIPRHDTVYWYQQGPGQDPQFLISFYEKMQSDKGSIPDRFSAQQFSDYHSELNMSSLELGDSALYFCASSLEGGYGYTFGSGTRLTVV.

The V and J genes are TRBV27 and TRBJ1-2; D unclear. CDR1 and CDR2 (germline): MNHEY, SMNVEV (reference sequence). Trimming removed 5 bases at V and 4 bases at J, with 14 bases between. CDR3 length: 14 amino acids. The CDR3 is CASSPLLGSYGYTF. DNA of the CDR3: TGTGCCAGCAGTCCCCTCCTGGGTAGCTATGGCTACACCTTC.

This clone was observed a single time. This rearrangement joins TRBV9 to TRBJ1-1; 9 bases are shared with TRBD1. Per the germline V gene, CDR1 is SGDLS and CDR2 is YYNGEE. The ends lost 3 bases at V and 11 bases at J; junction bases unmatched: 14. The CDR3 length is 15 residues. CDR3 amino acids: CASSAGNRGLSGAFF. The CDR3 DNA is TGTGCCAGCAGCGCCGGGAACAGGGGGCTCAGTGGTGCTTTCTTT. The variable domain in full, with the rest retrieved from reference TRBV9 and TRBJ1-1, is DSGVTQTPKHLITATGQRVTLRCSPRSGDLSVYWYQQSLDQGLQFLIQYYNGEERAKGNILERFSAQQFPDLHSELNLSSLELGDSALYFCASSAGNRGLSGAFFGQGTRLTVV.

Comments on this clone: This sample includes further DNA sequences coding for the same CDR3. The V gene is TRBV27, the J gene TRBJ2-3; D unclear. Deletions cut 6 bases from V and 4 bases from J, with 11 bases between. This CDR3 has 13 residues. Looked up from germline, CDR1 is MNHEY and CDR2 is SMNVEV (reference sequence). In nucleotides, the CDR3 is TGTGCCAGCAGCCCGACTGGAGCAGATACGCAGTATTTT. Amino acids: CASSPTGADTQYF.

The chain couples TRBV19 to TRBJ2-3; the D gene is possibly TRBD2 (5 bases). V was trimmed by 10 bases and J by 0 bases, leaving 11 bases between them. The CDR3 runs to 13 residues. Germline-derived CDR1 and CDR2 are LNHDA and SQIVND (reference sequence). The CDR3 region has the DNA TGTGCCACCTCGAGGGCTAGCACAGATACGCAGTATTTT. This translates into CATSRASTDTQYF.

The chain joins TRBV15 to TRBJ2-7; 11 nucleotides line up with TRBD2. The germline gives CDR1 LNHNV, CDR2 YYDKDF (reference sequence). V shed 7 bases and J 2 bases; nucleotides not matched to a gene: 1. The CDR3 totals 13 residues. The CDR3 loop reads CATKGLAAYEQYF. CDR3 sequence (DNA): TGTGCCACCAAGGGACTAGCGGCCTACGAGCAGTACTTC. Looking up the rest from reference TRBV15 and TRBJ2-7 gives the full variable domain: DAMVIQNPRYQVTQFGKPVTLSCSQTLNHNVMYWYQQKSSQAPKLLFHYYDKDFNNEADTPDNFQSRRPNTSFCFLDIRSPGLGDTAMYLCATKGLAAYEQYFGPGTRLTVT.

The V call is TRBV28, the J call TRBJ2-7; D possibly corresponds to TRBD2 (5 bases). The CDR3 loop spans 15 amino acids. The germline V and J ends were trimmed by 5 bases and 4 bases, with 18 bases remaining between them. Germline CDR1 MDHEN, CDR2 SYDVKM. Here the CDR3 reads CASSRGLELPYEQYF. CDR3 nucleotide sequence: TGTGCCAGCAGTCGAGGGTTAGAACTACCTTACGAGCAGTACTTC.

This clone came up once. The rearrangement uses TRBV29-1 and TRBJ2-7; D perhaps matches TRBD1 (6 bases). The germline V and J ends were trimmed by 6 bases and 1 base, with 10 bases remaining between them. Germline CDR1 and CDR2: SQVTM and ANQGSEA. CDR3 size: 12 residues. DNA of the CDR3: TGCAGCGTACAGGGTCCGTCCTACGAGCAGTACTTC. Its protein is CSVQGPSYEQYF.

The chain carries TRBV27 and TRBJ2-1, with TRBD1 identical over 10 bases. CDR3 length: 14 amino acids. V was pared by 8 bases and J by 5 bases, with 6 bases of the junction left unmatched. Germline V CDR1 and CDR2: MNHEY, SMNVEV (reference sequence). CDR3 residues: CASLRGTGDNEQFF. The CDR3 nucleotides are TGTGCCAGCCTGAGGGGGACAGGGGACAATGAGCAGTTCTTC.

There are a few counts of this clone. This chain uses TRBV9 with TRBJ1-2; TRBD1 matches at 8 bases. This CDR3 region has 17 residues. Germline CDR1 reads SGDLS; CDR2 reads YYNGEE. Unmatched junction bases numbered 11, after V lost 3 bases and J lost 1 base. CDR3 protein: CASSAFQRTGINYGYTF. In nucleotides, the CDR3 is TGTGCCAGCAGCGCCTTTCAGCGGACAGGGATTAACTATGGCTACACCTTC.